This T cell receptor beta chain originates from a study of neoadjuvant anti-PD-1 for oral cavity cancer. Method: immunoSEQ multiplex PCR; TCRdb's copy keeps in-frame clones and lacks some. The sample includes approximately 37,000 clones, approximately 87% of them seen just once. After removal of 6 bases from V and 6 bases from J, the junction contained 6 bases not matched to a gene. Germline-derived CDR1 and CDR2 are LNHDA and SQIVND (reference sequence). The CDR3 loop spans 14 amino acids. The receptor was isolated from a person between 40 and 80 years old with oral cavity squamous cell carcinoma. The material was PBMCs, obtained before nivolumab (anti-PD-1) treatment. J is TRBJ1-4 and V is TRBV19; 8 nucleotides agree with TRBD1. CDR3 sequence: CASSDRGRDEKLFF. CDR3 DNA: TGTGCCAGTAGCGACAGGGGTCGGGATGAAAAACTGTTTTTT.